This entry lists 19 T cell receptor beta chains sequenced from one sample in a study of identifying expanded T cells in peripheral blood. Method: immunoSEQ multiplex PCR; TCRdb's copy keeps in-frame clones and lacks some. This table has approximately 79,000 clones, 85% to 90% appearing once. The specimen sequenced was blood. The source of these receptors is a person aged 18 to 70 in good health.

The rearrangement links TRBV7-8 to TRBJ1-5, with a possible D match to TRBD1 (5 bases). The V gene's germline CDR1 is SGHVS and CDR2 FQNEAQ. Trimming left V 2 bases short and J 5 bases short, with 10 bases between. The CDR3 is 14 amino acids. The CDR3 is CASSLRQGHQPQHF. The CDR3, as DNA: TGTGCCAGCAGCTTAAGGCAGGGCCATCAGCCCCAGCATTTT.

Turning to this clone: In the same sample, other DNA sequences code for this CDR3. The chain carries TRBV29-1 and TRBJ1-1; D is undetermined. The CDR3 length is 13 residues. V shed 3 bases and J shed 3 bases, with 11 bases lying between them. Germline V gene data show CDR1 as SQVTM and CDR2 as ANQGSEA. The CDR3: CSVDETGDTEAFF. CDR3 bases: TGCAGCGTTGATGAGACTGGGGACACTGAAGCTTTCTTT. The variable domain in full, with the rest retrieved from reference TRBV29-1 and TRBJ1-1, is SAVISQKPSRDICQRGTSLTIQCQVDSQVTMMFWYRQQPGQSLTLIATANQGSEATYESGFVIDKFPISRPNLTFSTLTVSNMSPEDSSIYLCSVDETGDTEAFFGQGTRLTVV.

V is TRBV7-2 and J is TRBJ2-3; D is perhaps TRBD2 (6 bases). CDR1 and CDR2 from the germline V gene are SGHTA and FQGNSA. V gave up 2 bases and J gave up 2 bases, with 23 bases separating them. The CDR3 runs to 19 residues. CDR3 DNA sequence: TGTGCCAGCAGCTTACAGGGAGGAAGTTCCCCTAGACACACAGATACGCAGTATTTT. Translating it yields CASSLQGGSSPRHTDTQYF.

The genes are TRBV6-1 and TRBJ1-2; D not resolved. V lost 2 bases and J 8 bases, leaving 6 bases between the germline ends. The germline V gene has CDR1 MNHNS and CDR2 SASEGT. The CDR3 totals 11 residues. Written as DNA, the CDR3 is TGTGCCAGCAGTGAAATAGGGGGCTACACCTTC. Encoded protein: CASSEIGGYTF.

V usage is TRBV27 and J usage is TRBJ2-7; 9 bases fit TRBD2. Per germline, CDR1 MNHEY and CDR2 SMNVEV (reference sequence). V gave up 4 bases and J gave up 7 bases; unmatched junction bases: 5. This CDR3 region has 13 residues. CDR3 region: CASSWLAGPEQYF. The CDR3 bases are TGTGCCAGCAGTTGGCTAGCGGGACCGGAGCAGTACTTC.

The genes are TRBV5-1 and TRBJ2-2; 12 nucleotides line up with TRBD2. Germline lookup yields CDR1 SGHRS and CDR2 YFSETQ. V lost 4 bases and J lost 4; bases outside the gene matches: 2. This CDR3 contains 15 residues. The CDR3 DNA follows: TGCGCCAGCAGCCCGGGACTAGCGGGCACCGGGGAGCTGTTTTTT. It yields the protein CASSPGLAGTGELFF. The full variable domain, completed using reference TRBV5-1 and TRBJ2-2, is KAGVTQTPRYLIKTRGQQVTLSCSPISGHRSVSWYQQTPGQGLQFLFEYFSETQRNKGNFPGRFSGRQFSNSRSEMNVSTLELGDSALYLCASSPGLAGTGELFFGEGSRLTVL.

The rearrangement links TRBV28 to TRBJ2-2; 7 nucleotides agree with TRBD1. Germline V CDR1 and CDR2: MDHEN, SYDVKM. This CDR3 is 16 amino acids long. V gave up 6 bases and J gave up 0 bases; unmatched junction bases: 7. The CDR3 loop reads CASRGAGTANTGELFF. DNA for the CDR3: TGTGCCAGCAGGGGGGCCGGGACAGCGAACACCGGGGAGCTGTTTTTT.

The rearrangement joins TRBV30 to TRBJ2-1, with D tentatively TRBD1 (6 bases). V was cut by 3 bases and J by 7 bases, with 13 bases left in between. This CDR3 spans 13 amino acids. Germline assignment: CDR1 GTSNPN and CDR2 SVGIG (reference sequence). CDR3: CAWRRTARNEQFF. The CDR3 DNA sequence: TGTGCCTGGAGGAGGACAGCCCGGAATGAGCAGTTCTTC.

This clone appeared once. The chain joins TRBV7-2 to TRBJ2-7; D is ambiguous. The V end was cut by 2 bases, the J end by 3 bases, with 11 bases between. CDR1 and CDR2 (germline): SGHTA, FQGNSA. This CDR3 region has 14 residues. CDR3 DNA sequence: TGTGCCAGCAGCTTACTAGGGCGGAACTACGAGCAGTACTTC. Translating gives CASSLLGRNYEQYF.

This clone was recorded a few times. The chain couples TRBV9 to TRBJ1-2, with 7 bases identical to TRBD1. Germline-derived CDR1 and CDR2 are SGDLS and YYNGEE. There are 14 residues in the CDR3. The J segment lost 7 bases and the V segment lost 0 bases, leaving 6 bases of the junction unmatched. The CDR3 nucleotides read TGTGCCAGCAGCGTAGAGGCCAGGGGGTCTGGCTACACCTTC. Protein product: CASSVEARGSGYTF.

This CDR3 reads CASSTDSSYGYTF. Written as DNA, the CDR3 is TGTGCCAGTAGTACCGACAGTTCCTATGGCTACACCTTC. The gene calls are TRBV19 and TRBJ1-2; TRBD1 is a possible D gene (5 bases). In germline, CDR1 is LNHDA, CDR2 SQIVND (reference sequence). This CDR3 spans 13 amino acids. Deletions cut 4 bases from V and 4 bases from J, with 10 bases between. The complete variable domain, with remaining parts taken from reference TRBV19 and TRBJ1-2, reads DGGITQSPKYLFRKEGQNVTLSCEQNLNHDAMYWYRQDPGQGLRLIYYSQIVNDFQKGDIAEGYSVSREKKESFPLTVTSAQKNPTAFYLCASSTDSSYGYTFGSGTRLTVV.

V gene TRBV5-4 combines with J gene TRBJ2-5; the match to TRBD2 covers 8 bases. The J segment lost 4 bases and the V segment lost 6 bases, leaving 8 bases of the junction unmatched. CDR1 and CDR2 (germline): SGHNT, YYREEE (reference sequence). There are 14 residues in the CDR3. The CDR3 nucleotides are TGTGCCAGCAAGTTGAGCGGGAGCCGAGAGACCCAGTACTTC. As protein: CASKLSGSRETQYF.

This rearrangement joins TRBV5-4 to TRBJ2-7; 9 positions agree with TRBD2. V lost 2 bases, J lost 0 bases, and 9 bases stayed unmatched. Germline V gene lookup returns CDR1 SGHNT and CDR2 YYREEE (reference sequence). This CDR3 is 17 amino acids long. The CDR3 DNA reads as TGTGCCAGCAGCTTTGGCCCTCGCGGGGGGGGCTCCTACGAGCAGTACTTC. Its protein is CASSFGPRGGGSYEQYF.

This clone was seen only a few times. The rearrangement joins TRBV7-3 to TRBJ2-5, with a tentative D call TRBD1 (6 bases). Trimming shortened V by 2 bases and J by 0 bases, and 13 bases separated the two germline ends. The CDR3 length is 16 residues. Germline V CDR1 and CDR2: SGHTA, FQGTGA. The CDR3 DNA sequence: TGTGCCAGCAGCTTACAGGGGCCGTCTTACCAAGAGACCCAGTACTTC. This translates into CASSLQGPSYQETQYF.

The chain combines TRBV30 with TRBJ1-3; D call uncertain. V lost 3 bases to trimming and J lost 3 bases, with 9 bases between them. The germline gives CDR1 GTSNPN, CDR2 SVGIG (reference sequence). This CDR3 contains 13 residues. CDR3 amino acids: CAWRGNFGNTIYF. The CDR3 DNA follows: TGTGCCTGGAGGGGCAATTTTGGAAACACCATATATTTT.

V is TRBV6-6 and J is TRBJ1-2; 11 bases fit TRBD1. CDR1 is MNHNY and CDR2 is SVGAGI in the germline V gene (reference sequence). The ends lost 6 bases at V and 7 bases at J; junction bases unmatched: 10. This CDR3 region has 15 residues. The CDR3 DNA is TGTGCCAGCAGCCGGACAGGGGGCGCGCGAGGTGGCTACACCTTC. Translation: CASSRTGGARGGYTF.

This chain joins TRBV25-1 and TRBJ2-7; no firm D call. Germline CDR1 MGHDK, CDR2 SYGVNS. The CDR3 consists of 16 residues. V lost 1 base to trimming and J lost 2 bases, with 15 bases between them. The CDR3 nucleotides are TGTGCCAGCAGTGAATGGGCTGGCAGCGCCACCTACGAGCAGTACTTC. Translating gives CASSEWAGSATYEQYF.

The chain combines TRBV7-2 with TRBJ2-7, with 8 bases lining up with TRBD2. Per the germline V gene, CDR1 is SGHTA and CDR2 is FQGNSA. The CDR3 has 15 amino acids. The junction had 7 bases not matched to a gene; V was cut back by 3 bases and J by 3 bases. CDR3 bases: TGTGCCAGCAGCTTGACTAGCGCCCCCCTCTACGAGCAGTACTTC. Encoded protein: CASSLTSAPLYEQYF.

This chain connects TRBV4-3 to TRBJ1-5; D remains ambiguous. CDR3 length equals 14 residues. Trimming pared 0 bases from V and 0 bases from J, leaving 3 bases between. Per germline, CDR1 LGHNA and CDR2 YSLEER. The CDR3 region has the DNA TGCGCCAGCAGCCAAGATTATAGCAATCAGCCCCAGCATTTT. Its translation is CASSQDYSNQPQHF.